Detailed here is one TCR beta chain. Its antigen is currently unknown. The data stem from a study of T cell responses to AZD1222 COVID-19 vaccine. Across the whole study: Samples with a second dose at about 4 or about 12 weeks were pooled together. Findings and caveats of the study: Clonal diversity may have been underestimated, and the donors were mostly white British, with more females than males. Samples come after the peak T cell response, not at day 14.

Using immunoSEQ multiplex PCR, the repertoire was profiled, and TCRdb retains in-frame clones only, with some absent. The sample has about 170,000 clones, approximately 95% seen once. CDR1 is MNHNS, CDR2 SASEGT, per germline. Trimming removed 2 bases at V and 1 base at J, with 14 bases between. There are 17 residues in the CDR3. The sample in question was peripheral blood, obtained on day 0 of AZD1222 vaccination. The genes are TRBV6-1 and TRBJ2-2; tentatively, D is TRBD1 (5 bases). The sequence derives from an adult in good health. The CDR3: CASSEYNRQLNTGELFF. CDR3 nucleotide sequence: TGTGCCAGCAGTGAATATAATCGACAGTTGAACACCGGGGAGCTGTTTTTT.